One sample yielded the 32 T cell receptor beta chains listed below, sequenced in a study of blood T cell repertoires in COVID-19. Clones were read by immunoSEQ multiplex PCR, and TCRdb kept only the in-frame ones, dropping some. The sample contains approximately 160,000 clones, 81% of which appear only once. The sequenced material came from peripheral blood. The receptor source for this set is a man aged 55 to 70 with active or convalescent COVID-19.

The rearrangement links TRBV3-1 (or the pseudogene TRBV3-2) to TRBJ2-3, with 8 bases lining up with TRBD1. CDR3 length: 16 amino acids. V was clipped by 4 bases and J by 2 bases; unmatched bases: 8. Germline lookup yields CDR1 LGHDT and CDR2 YNNKEL (reference sequence). Here the CDR3 DNA reads TGTGCCAGCAGCCCGCCAGGGACAGGCCCCACAGATACGCAGTATTTT. This sequence encodes CASSPPGTGPTDTQYF.

V usage is TRBV9 and J usage is TRBJ1-1; D call uncertain. Germline CDR1 SGDLS, CDR2 YYNGEE. This CDR3 is 13 amino acids long. Trimming removed 1 base from V and 4 bases from J, with 8 bases in between. The CDR3 DNA is TGTGCCAGCAGCGTACAGCAGCGCACTGAAGCTTTCTTT. Translation gives CASSVQQRTEAFF.

The chain employs TRBV4-1 and TRBJ1-2, with D maybe TRBD1 (6 bases). This CDR3 comprises 18 residues. Germline assignment: CDR1 MGHRA and CDR2 YSYEKL. Trimming left V 0 bases short and J 2 bases short, with 19 bases between. The CDR3: CASSQDAARTDHNYGYTF. CDR3 DNA: TGCGCCAGCAGCCAAGATGCAGCCCGGACAGATCACAACTATGGCTACACCTTC.

The J gene is TRBJ2-1, the V gene TRBV6-6; 8 bases agree with TRBD2. Germline V gene lookup returns CDR1 MNHNY and CDR2 SVGAGI (reference sequence). The CDR3 covers 16 residues. With V trimmed by 0 bases and J by 9 bases, 10 bases remained unmatched. The CDR3: CASSYSELAGNTEQFF. Here the CDR3 DNA reads TGTGCCAGCAGTTACTCGGAATTAGCGGGAAATACTGAGCAGTTCTTC.

This clone was detected only once. The genes are TRBV18 and TRBJ1-1, with D tentatively TRBD1 (5 bases). The V end was cut by 3 bases, the J end by 4 bases, with 12 bases between. Germline V gene sequence: CDR1 KGHSH, CDR2 LQKENI. This CDR3 is built from 14 residues. The CDR3 region is CASSPGEGGTEAFF. The CDR3 DNA reads TGTGCCAGCTCACCGGGGGAGGGTGGCACTGAAGCTTTCTTT. The whole variable domain, remainder taken from reference TRBV18 and TRBJ1-1, is NAGVMQNPRHLVRRRGQEARLRCSPMKGHSHVYWYRQLPEEGLKFMVYLQKENIIDESGMPKERFSAEFPKEGPSILRIQQVVRGDSAAYFCASSPGEGGTEAFFGQGTRLTVV.

This clone has a handful of counts. The chain couples TRBV7-2 to TRBJ2-7; 8 positions agree with TRBD1. V shed 8 bases, J shed 0 bases, and the junction held 6 bases outside the gene matches. Germline values: CDR1 SGHTA, CDR2 FQGNSA. The CDR3 totals 14 residues. The CDR3 DNA is TGTGCCAGCCGGCCCGGGACAGGCTCCTACGAGCAGTACTTC. Translation: CASRPGTGSYEQYF.

The J gene is TRBJ2-5, the V gene TRBV7-2; 11 bases line up with TRBD2. CDR3 size: 15 residues. Trimming removed 7 bases from V and 4 bases from J; junction bases left unmatched: 8. Germline CDR1 reads SGHTA; CDR2 reads FQGNSA. The CDR3 bases are TGTGCCAGCACTACTAGCGGGAGAGTTTTAGAGACCCAGTACTTC. Amino acids: CASTTSGRVLETQYF.

This clone was observed once. The V call is TRBV15, the J call TRBJ1-6; 7 bases line up with TRBD1. The CDR3 covers 15 residues. The germline V gene encodes CDR1 LNHNV and CDR2 YYDKDF (reference sequence). V gave up 3 bases and J gave up 9 bases; unmatched junction bases: 8. The CDR3 bases are TGTGCCACCAGCAGGGGGGGACAGAGCGGTTCACCCCTCCACTTT. This sequence encodes CATSRGGQSGSPLHF.

The V and J genes are TRBV28 and TRBJ1-5, with 8 positions matching TRBD1. The CDR3 consists of 18 residues. V gave up 3 bases and J gave up 0 bases; unmatched junction bases: 10. Germline V gives CDR1 MDHEN, CDR2 SYDVKM. For the CDR3, the DNA is TGTGCCAGCAGTTTCGGCAGGGGGCCCCCCTATAGCAATCAGCCCCAGCATTTT. Its protein is CASSFGRGPPYSNQPQHF.

A single count supports this clone. V is TRBV18 and J is TRBJ2-1; possibly TRBD2 for D (5 bases). Germline lookup yields CDR1 KGHSH and CDR2 LQKENI. This CDR3 comprises 13 residues. V was trimmed by 3 bases and J by 10 bases, leaving 13 bases between them. Written as DNA, the CDR3 is TGTGCCAGCTCACCCCGGGTTGAGGGAGAGCAGTTCTTC. This translates into CASSPRVEGEQFF.

This clone was observed a few times. The chain combines TRBV15 with TRBJ1-1; no reliable D call. V was shortened by 0 bases and J by 5 bases, with 7 bases between the two germline ends. The CDR3 covers 13 residues. The germline CDR1 and CDR2 sequences are LNHNV and YYDKDF (reference sequence). This chain's CDR3 is CATSRERRTEAFF. In DNA form, the CDR3 reads TGTGCCACCAGCAGAGAAAGGAGGACTGAAGCTTTCTTT.

The rearrangement uses TRBV9 and TRBJ1-2; no firm D call. Germline V gene lookup returns CDR1 SGDLS and CDR2 YYNGEE. V was shortened by 0 bases and J by 0 bases, with 9 bases between the two germline ends. The CDR3 spans 15 residues. The CDR3 is CASSVGAVANYGYTF. In nucleotides, the CDR3 is TGTGCCAGCAGCGTAGGGGCAGTAGCTAACTATGGCTACACCTTC.

The chain has TRBV7-9 and TRBJ1-2; D might be TRBD1 (6 bases). The CDR3 contains 15 residues. V lost 5 bases to trimming and J lost 8 bases, with 21 bases between them. CDR1 is SEHNR and CDR2 is FQNEAQ in the germline V gene (reference sequence). CDR3 protein: CASSRYLQGGEGYTF. The DNA for the CDR3 is TGTGCCAGCAGCCGATACTTACAGGGCGGTGAGGGCTACACCTTC. Full variable domain (remainder filled in from reference TRBV7-9 and TRBJ1-2): DTGVSQNPRHKITKRGQNVTFRCDPISEHNRLYWYRQTLGQGPEFLTYFQNEAQLEKSRLLSDRFSAERPKGSFSTLEIQRTEQGDSAMYLCASSRYLQGGEGYTFGSGTRLTVV.

This chain links TRBV5-5 with TRBJ1-4; tentatively, D is TRBD1 (6 bases). V was clipped by 3 bases and J by 0 bases, with 12 bases between them. The CDR3 is 16 residues long. The germline V gene encodes CDR1 SGHKS and CDR2 YYEKEE (reference sequence). DNA for the CDR3: TGTGCCAGCAGCTGGACGGACAGTGCAACTAATGAAAAACTGTTTTTT. Amino acids: CASSWTDSATNEKLFF.

CDR3 residues: CASSVSAFAQETQYF. In nucleotides, the CDR3 is TGTGCCAGCAGTGTTTCTGCGTTTGCGCAAGAGACCCAGTACTTC. The chain uses TRBV7-2 and TRBJ2-5; D is unclear. Germline V gives CDR1 SGHTA, CDR2 FQGNSA. Trimming cost V 6 bases and J 2 bases, with 16 bases left between them. This CDR3 is 15 amino acids long. The full variable domain, in which reference TRBV7-2 and TRBJ2-5 provide the parts outside the CDR3, is GAGVSQSPSNKVTEKGKDVELRCDPISGHTALYWYRQSLGQGLEFLIYFQGNSAPDKSGLPSDRFSAERTGGSVSTLTIQRTQQEDSAVYLCASSVSAFAQETQYFGPGTRLLVL.

V is TRBV9 and J is TRBJ2-1; the match to TRBD2 covers 13 bases. The CDR3 contains 16 residues. Germline CDR1 is SGDLS and CDR2 is YYNGEE. V was pared by 0 bases and J by 8 bases, with 5 bases of the junction left unmatched. The DNA for the CDR3 is TGTGCCAGCAGCGTAGAACTAGCGGGGGGGCTCTATGAGCAGTTCTTC. It yields the protein CASSVELAGGLYEQFF.

This clone was seen ten or more times. The V and J genes are TRBV5-6 and TRBJ1-4; D possibly corresponds to TRBD1 (6 bases). V was trimmed by 4 bases and J by 5 bases, leaving 18 bases between them. In germline, CDR1 is SGHDT, CDR2 YYEEEE. This CDR3 is built from 16 residues. This CDR3 is CASSPTRGRGNEKLFF. The CDR3 DNA reads TGTGCCAGCAGCCCGACCAGGGGAAGGGGCAATGAAAAACTGTTTTTT.

This clone was detected only a few times. The V and J genes are TRBV7-3 and TRBJ2-1; D unclear. CDR1 and CDR2 (germline): SGHTA, FQGTGA. The CDR3 has 13 residues. Trimming took 3 bases from V and 10 from J, leaving 13 bases between them. The DNA for the CDR3 is TGTGCCAGCAGCTTCGACCAACGAGGAGAGCAGTTCTTC. It is translated as CASSFDQRGEQFF.

The rearrangement joins TRBV29-1 to TRBJ2-7; D unresolved. The CDR3 spans 11 residues. V was cut by 6 bases and J by 6 bases, with 12 bases left in between. The germline CDR1 and CDR2 sequences are SQVTM and ANQGSEA. The DNA of the CDR3 is TGCAGCGTCCTATCTAGGTTCGAGCAGTACTTC. Its protein product is CSVLSRFEQYF.

The CDR3 sequence: CASSYGQGNEQFF. The DNA for the CDR3 is TGCGCCAGCAGCTACGGACAGGGGAATGAGCAGTTCTTC. V gene TRBV5-1 combines with J gene TRBJ2-1, with 9 positions matching TRBD1. CDR3 size: 13 residues. CDR1 and CDR2 from the germline V gene are SGHRS and YFSETQ. Unmatched junction bases numbered 2, after V lost 3 bases and J lost 7 bases.

The DNA of the CDR3 is TGTGCCAGCAGGGACAGGGGTTCGGGAAACACCATATATTTT. It codes for CASRDRGSGNTIYF. V is TRBV6-5 and J is TRBJ1-3; 9 bases map to TRBD1. J gave up 4 bases and V 6 bases, and 4 bases lay outside the gene matches. The germline V gene has CDR1 MNHEY and CDR2 SVGAGI. This CDR3 comprises 14 residues.

For the CDR3, the DNA is TGTGCCAGCAGCATACAGGGGGCGAGCTCACCCCTCCACTTT. Its translation is CASSIQGASSPLHF. The J gene is TRBJ1-6, the V gene TRBV5-4, with TRBD1 matching over 9 bases. The V gene's germline CDR1 is SGHNT and CDR2 YYREEE (reference sequence). V lost 4 bases and J lost 10; bases outside the gene matches: 6. The CDR3 runs 14 residues.

The V gene is TRBV18, the J gene TRBJ2-5; TRBD2 is a possible D gene (8 bases). The CDR3 is made up of 16 amino acids. The V gene lost 3 bases and the J gene lost 4 bases, with 18 bases spanning the gap. From germline, CDR1 is KGHSH and CDR2 LQKENI. CDR3 DNA: TGTGCCAGCTCACCGCTTCCGGGAGGGGGCGGAGAGACCCAGTACTTC. Translation gives CASSPLPGGGGETQYF.

The V call is TRBV2, the J call TRBJ1-1; a weak D match, TRBD1 (5 bases). CDR3 length: 14 amino acids. Germline CDR1 reads SNHLY; CDR2 reads FYNNEI. Trimming cost V 1 base and J 4 bases, with 10 bases left between them. The CDR3 region has the DNA TGTGCCAGCAGTGAAGAGCAGGGAGGCACTGAAGCTTTCTTT. Translation: CASSEEQGGTEAFF.

This chain joins TRBV27 and TRBJ2-5; D possibly corresponds to TRBD1 (6 bases). CDR3 size: 14 residues. Between the trimmed V and J ends, which lost 3 bases and 2 bases, there was a span of 10 bases. Germline V gene data show CDR1 as MNHEY and CDR2 as SMNVEV (reference sequence). The CDR3 DNA sequence: TGTGCCAGCAGTTTTAGGGGGTCTCAAGAGACCCAGTACTTC. Its translation is CASSFRGSQETQYF.

This clone was recorded once. The chain carries TRBV2 and TRBJ2-5; a weak D match, TRBD2 (6 bases). The CDR3 runs to 13 residues. Germline CDR1 is SNHLY and CDR2 is FYNNEI. The V end lost 6 bases, the J end lost 7 bases, and 15 bases lay between the germline ends. This CDR3 reads CASSPPTSWTQYF. In DNA, the CDR3 is TGTGCCAGCAGCCCTCCGACTAGTTGGACCCAGTACTTC.

V is TRBV3-1 (or the pseudogene TRBV3-2) and J is TRBJ1-2; 7 positions match TRBD1. From germline, CDR1 is LGHDT and CDR2 YNNKEL (reference sequence). This CDR3 spans 16 amino acids. V lost 2 bases and J lost 4; bases outside the gene matches: 10. The CDR3 nucleotides read TGTGCCAGCAGCCAACTCCAAGACAGGGAAGTCTATGGCTACACCTTC. Its translation: CASSQLQDREVYGYTF.

In its sample, this clone was seen a few times. The chain combines TRBV9 with TRBJ1-3, with TRBD1 matching over 7 bases. This CDR3 is built from 17 residues. The ends lost 1 base at V and 0 bases at J; junction bases unmatched: 7. Germline V gene sequence: CDR1 SGDLS, CDR2 YYNGEE. Written as DNA, the CDR3 is TGTGCCAGCAGCGTAACCGGACAGGTTAGCTCTGGAAACACCATATATTTT. The encoded protein is CASSVTGQVSSGNTIYF.

This clone was seen a single time. This rearrangement joins TRBV19 to TRBJ2-7; possibly TRBD2 for D (5 bases). From germline, CDR1 is LNHDA and CDR2 SQIVND (reference sequence). V lost 3 bases and J 0 bases, leaving 12 bases between the germline ends. CDR3 size: 15 residues. CDR3 nucleotide sequence: TGTGCCAGTAGTATTGGTGGGGAGAGCTCCTACGAGCAGTACTTC. Encoded protein: CASSIGGESSYEQYF.

The V and J genes are TRBV19 and TRBJ2-5; 9 positions match TRBD2. The germline gives CDR1 LNHDA, CDR2 SQIVND (reference sequence). The V segment lost 4 bases and the J segment 4 bases; nucleotides outside the gene matches: 7. The CDR3 is 15 residues long. The CDR3 coding sequence is TGTGCCAGTAGTAATAGCGGGAGAGGAGGAGAGACCCAGTACTTC. Translation: CASSNSGRGGETQYF.

This chain's CDR3 is CASSLPDEQFF. DNA for the CDR3: TGTGCCAGCAGTTTACCAGATGAGCAGTTCTTC. The chain carries TRBV28 and TRBJ2-1; unclear D gene. This CDR3 is built from 11 residues. Trimming took 2 bases from V and 8 from J, leaving 4 bases between them. Germline V CDR1 and CDR2: MDHEN, SYDVKM.

The chain combines TRBV5-5 with TRBJ1-2; no clear D. Germline loops: CDR1 SGHKS, CDR2 YYEKEE (reference sequence). CDR3 length equals 17 residues. Trimming removed 0 bases at V and 2 bases at J, with 17 bases between. The DNA for the CDR3 is TGTGCCAGCAGCTTGGGGGCAGGCTCACTTGGCAACTATGGCTACACCTTC. This codes for CASSLGAGSLGNYGYTF.